These T cell receptor beta chains were read from a single sample in a study of blood T cell repertoires in COVID-19. This table comes from immunoSEQ multiplex PCR, and its TCRdb copy is limited to in-frame clones, with some not included. The sample records about 170,000 clones, around 93% being singletons. Sequencing was done on a sample of peripheral blood. The receptors come from a woman between 45 and 65 years old with acute or convalescent COVID-19. Each CDR3 is given with its conserved first and last residue. The D gene is left open where the match is weak. Size values are once, few and many counts, or a class for expanded clones, and some rows have none.

v_gene: TRBV10-3; j_gene: TRBJ2-1; d_gene: TRBD1; abundance: .; CDR3nt: TGTGCCATCAGTGAGGGACAGGGAAATGAGCAGTTCTTC; CDR3aa: CAISEGQGNEQFF
v_gene: TRBV18; j_gene: TRBJ2-7; d_gene: TRBD2; abundance: few; CDR3nt: TGTGCCAGCTCACCACCCTCTCGCGGGGGGGTTTTAGACGAGCAGTACTTC; CDR3aa: CASSPPSRGGVLDEQYF
v_gene: TRBV13; j_gene: TRBJ1-5; d_gene: .; abundance: .; CDR3nt: TGTGCCAGCAGTTCAGGGGATCAGCCCCAGCATTTT; CDR3aa: CASSSGDQPQHF
v_gene: TRBV19; j_gene: TRBJ2-5; d_gene: .; abundance: .; CDR3nt: TGTGCCAGTAGTCTAGGGCTAGCACAAGAGACCCAGTACTTC; CDR3aa: CASSLGLAQETQYF
v_gene: TRBV10-3; j_gene: TRBJ1-1; d_gene: TRBD1; abundance: .; CDR3nt: TGTGCCATCAGTGCGGACAGGGGGACTGAAGCTTTCTTT; CDR3aa: CAISADRGTEAFF
v_gene: TRBV18; j_gene: TRBJ2-1; d_gene: .; abundance: .; CDR3nt: TGTGCCAGCTCACCACCGCTCGGGAATGAGCAGTTCTTC; CDR3aa: CASSPPLGNEQFF
v_gene: TRBV19; j_gene: TRBJ2-7; d_gene: TRBD1; abundance: .; CDR3nt: TGTGCCAGTAGTACGGGACAGGGGCCCGAGTACGAGCAGTACTTC; CDR3aa: CASSTGQGPEYEQYF
v_gene: TRBV7-9; j_gene: TRBJ1-2; d_gene: .; abundance: once; CDR3nt: TGTGCCAGCACCGATACAGGGCACCACTATGGCTACACCTTC; CDR3aa: CASTDTGHHYGYTF
v_gene: TRBV6-4; j_gene: TRBJ1-2; d_gene: .; abundance: once; CDR3nt: TGTGCCAGCAGTCCCGGGTCCGGAGCTTATGGCTACACCTTC; CDR3aa: CASSPGSGAYGYTF
v_gene: TRBV29-1; j_gene: TRBJ1-1; d_gene: TRBD1; abundance: once; CDR3nt: TGCAGCGTTTCGGGACAGCCGAACACTGAAGCTTTCTTT; CDR3aa: CSVSGQPNTEAFF
v_gene: TRBV13; j_gene: TRBJ2-1; d_gene: TRBD2; abundance: .; CDR3nt: TGTGCCAGCAGCGCCCCGGGACTAGCAATAGGGAATGAGCAGTTCTTC; CDR3aa: CASSAPGLAIGNEQFF
v_gene: TRBV5-6; j_gene: TRBJ1-1; d_gene: .; abundance: .; CDR3nt: TGTGCCAGCAGCTTGGAGTACTTAGGCGGGAACACTGAAGCTTTCTTT; CDR3aa: CASSLEYLGGNTEAFF
v_gene: TRBV3-1/TRBV3-2; j_gene: TRBJ2-7; d_gene: .; abundance: .; CDR3nt: TGTGCCAGCAGCCAAGGCCTAGGGGGGGCTCTCTACGAGCAGTACTTC; CDR3aa: CASSQGLGGALYEQYF
v_gene: TRBV24-1; j_gene: TRBJ1-2; d_gene: TRBD1; abundance: .; CDR3nt: TGTGCCACCAGTAGTAGGGGGCTCGGCTACACCTTC; CDR3aa: CATSSRGLGYTF
v_gene: TRBV15; j_gene: TRBJ2-6; d_gene: .; abundance: .; CDR3nt: TGTGCCACCAGCAGAGTCGGCAGGGGTGCTGGGGCCAACGTCCTGACTTTC; CDR3aa: CATSRVGRGAGANVLTF
v_gene: TRBV24-1; j_gene: TRBJ2-4; d_gene: TRBD2; abundance: few; CDR3nt: TGTGCCACCAGTGATGCGACTAGCGGGAGCACGAACATTCAGTACTTC; CDR3aa: CATSDATSGSTNIQYF
v_gene: TRBV3-1/TRBV3-2; j_gene: TRBJ1-2; d_gene: .; abundance: .; CDR3nt: TGTGCCAGCAGCCAAGTAACAGGGAAATATGGCTACACCTTC; CDR3aa: CASSQVTGKYGYTF
v_gene: TRBV7-8; j_gene: TRBJ2-1; d_gene: TRBD1; abundance: once; CDR3nt: TGTGCCAGCAGCTTAGCGCGGACAGGGACGGCCCCCATTGAGCAGTTCTTC; CDR3aa: CASSLARTGTAPIEQFF
v_gene: TRBV28; j_gene: TRBJ2-7; d_gene: TRBD2; abundance: .; CDR3nt: TGTGCCAGCAGTTTAGGACTAGCAGCTTACGAGCAGTACTTC; CDR3aa: CASSLGLAAYEQYF
v_gene: TRBV24-1; j_gene: TRBJ2-2; d_gene: TRBD2; abundance: once; CDR3nt: TGTGCCACCAGTGATTCCTTCGGACTAGGGAACACCGGGGAGCTGTTTTTT; CDR3aa: CATSDSFGLGNTGELFF
v_gene: TRBV28; j_gene: TRBJ1-6; d_gene: TRBD1; abundance: .; CDR3nt: TGTGCCAGCAGTTCGCCCGGGACAGGGGCCTCCCGCTCTAATTCACCCCTCCACTTT; CDR3aa: CASSSPGTGASRSNSPLHF
v_gene: TRBV2; j_gene: TRBJ1-5; d_gene: TRBD1; abundance: .; CDR3nt: TGTGCCAGCACCTGGGGGACAGGGTGGAATCAGCCCCAGCATTTT; CDR3aa: CASTWGTGWNQPQHF
v_gene: TRBV5-6; j_gene: TRBJ1-1; d_gene: .; abundance: .; CDR3nt: TGTGCCAGCAGCTACAGGGTAGAAGCTTTCTTT; CDR3aa: CASSYRVEAFF
v_gene: TRBV5-5; j_gene: TRBJ1-2; d_gene: .; abundance: .; CDR3nt: TGTGCCAGCAGCTTGGATGGGGGCAAGAACTATGGCTACACCTTC; CDR3aa: CASSLDGGKNYGYTF
v_gene: TRBV11-3; j_gene: TRBJ2-5; d_gene: .; abundance: .; CDR3nt: TGTGCCAGCAGCTTAGGCAGCCAAGAGACCCAGTACTTC; CDR3aa: CASSLGSQETQYF
v_gene: TRBV5-1; j_gene: TRBJ2-3; d_gene: .; abundance: .; CDR3nt: TGCGCCAGCAGCTTGCAATCCTCGGGGACTAGCACAGATACGCAGTATTTT; CDR3aa: CASSLQSSGTSTDTQYF
v_gene: TRBV7-9; j_gene: TRBJ2-7; d_gene: .; abundance: once; CDR3nt: TGTGCCAGCAGCTTTGGCGGTCTGTCCTACGAGCAGTACTTC; CDR3aa: CASSFGGLSYEQYF
v_gene: TRBV7-9; j_gene: TRBJ1-1; d_gene: .; abundance: .; CDR3nt: TGTGCCAGCAGCCCCCCGGCCAGGACTGAAGCTTTCTTT; CDR3aa: CASSPPARTEAFF
v_gene: TRBV7-6; j_gene: TRBJ2-7; d_gene: TRBD1; abundance: .; CDR3nt: TGTGCCAGCTACATACCGGGACAGGGGAGCTACGAGCAGTACTTC; CDR3aa: CASYIPGQGSYEQYF
v_gene: TRBV12-5; j_gene: TRBJ2-7; d_gene: .; abundance: .; CDR3nt: TGTGCTAGTGGTTTGGTAAAGTGGGGGCCGGAAGACGAGCAGTACTTC; CDR3aa: CASGLVKWGPEDEQYF
v_gene: TRBV28; j_gene: TRBJ1-2; d_gene: .; abundance: .; CDR3nt: TGTGCCAGCAGTTCGACCCAACCGGGGAACTATGGCTACACCTTC; CDR3aa: CASSSTQPGNYGYTF
v_gene: TRBV5-4; j_gene: TRBJ2-7; d_gene: .; abundance: once; CDR3nt: TGTGCCAGCAGTGGCGGGCAGAGCTCCTACGAGCAGTACTTC; CDR3aa: CASSGGQSSYEQYF
v_gene: TRBV10-2; j_gene: TRBJ2-7; d_gene: .; abundance: .; CDR3nt: TGCGCCAGCAGTGAGTTGGGCAGGGGTCCCCGTCTAAGCTCCTACGAGCAGTACTTC; CDR3aa: CASSELGRGPRLSSYEQYF
v_gene: TRBV13; j_gene: TRBJ1-5; d_gene: .; abundance: .; CDR3nt: TGTGCCAGCAGCCGAGGGGGGGGCAATCAGCCCCAGCATTTT; CDR3aa: CASSRGGGNQPQHF
v_gene: TRBV25-1; j_gene: TRBJ2-4; d_gene: TRBD1; abundance: .; CDR3nt: TGTGCCAGCAGTGCCGTTGACAGGGCGGTGGACATTCAGTACTTC; CDR3aa: CASSAVDRAVDIQYF
v_gene: TRBV4-2; j_gene: TRBJ1-5; d_gene: .; abundance: .; CDR3nt: TGTGCCAGCAGCAATGGTGCAGGGGAAAATCAGCCCCAGCATTTT; CDR3aa: CASSNGAGENQPQHF
v_gene: TRBV10-3; j_gene: TRBJ1-2; d_gene: TRBD1; abundance: .; CDR3nt: TGTGCCATCAGGGGACAGGGAATCACTTCGGACTATGGCTACACCTTC; CDR3aa: CAIRGQGITSDYGYTF
v_gene: TRBV27; j_gene: TRBJ2-3; d_gene: .; abundance: once; CDR3nt: TGTGCCAGCAGTTTTCGCGGGCACAGCACAGATACGCAGTATTTT; CDR3aa: CASSFRGHSTDTQYF
v_gene: TRBV4-1; j_gene: TRBJ1-1; d_gene: .; abundance: .; CDR3nt: TGCGCCAGCAGTCCCACCTTCTCCTCTCCGGAGGACACTGAAGCTTTCTTT; CDR3aa: CASSPTFSSPEDTEAFF
v_gene: TRBV11-2; j_gene: TRBJ1-3; d_gene: .; abundance: .; CDR3nt: TGTGCCAGCAGCTTAGGGCCTTCTGGAAACACCATATATTTT; CDR3aa: CASSLGPSGNTIYF
v_gene: TRBV27; j_gene: TRBJ2-7; d_gene: TRBD1; abundance: .; CDR3nt: TGTGCCAGCAGACCAGGGGGCCCCCCAGGAGGCGAGCAGTACTTC; CDR3aa: CASRPGGPPGGEQYF
v_gene: TRBV11-2; j_gene: TRBJ2-1; d_gene: .; abundance: .; CDR3nt: TGTGCCAGCAGCTCGACCGGGTTGGTCAATGAGCAGTTCTTC; CDR3aa: CASSSTGLVNEQFF
v_gene: TRBV6-5; j_gene: TRBJ1-1; d_gene: TRBD1; abundance: .; CDR3nt: TGTGCCAGCATAGGACAGGGTGGCACTGAAGCTTTCTTT; CDR3aa: CASIGQGGTEAFF
v_gene: TRBV10-3; j_gene: TRBJ1-1; d_gene: TRBD1; abundance: .; CDR3nt: TGTGCCATCAGTAAGGCCCAGGGGGTGAACACTGAAGCTTTCTTT; CDR3aa: CAISKAQGVNTEAFF
v_gene: TRBV3-1/TRBV3-2; j_gene: TRBJ1-2; d_gene: TRBD1; abundance: .; CDR3nt: TGTGCCAGCAGCCTCATCAACAGGGGTGGCTATGGCTACACCTTC; CDR3aa: CASSLINRGGYGYTF
v_gene: TRBV14; j_gene: TRBJ1-2; d_gene: .; abundance: .; CDR3nt: TGTGCCAGCAGCCAAGAGGACAGCTATGGCTACACCTTC; CDR3aa: CASSQEDSYGYTF
v_gene: TRBV28; j_gene: TRBJ1-2; d_gene: TRBD1; abundance: .; CDR3nt: TGTGCCAGCAGAACAGGGGCGGACTATGGCTACACCTTC; CDR3aa: CASRTGADYGYTF
v_gene: TRBV7-2; j_gene: TRBJ2-7; d_gene: TRBD1; abundance: .; CDR3nt: TGTGCCAGCAGCTTAACTCCCTGGACAGGGCCGACCTACGAGCAGTACTTC; CDR3aa: CASSLTPWTGPTYEQYF
v_gene: TRBV6-5; j_gene: TRBJ1-1; d_gene: .; abundance: .; CDR3nt: TGTGCCAGCCAGGGGATGGGGGTCACGAACACTGAAGCTTTCTTT; CDR3aa: CASQGMGVTNTEAFF
v_gene: TRBV5-1; j_gene: TRBJ1-1; d_gene: .; abundance: .; CDR3nt: TGCGCCAGCAGATACGAGGATGAAGCTTTCTTT; CDR3aa: CASRYEDEAFF
v_gene: TRBV19; j_gene: TRBJ1-1; d_gene: TRBD1; abundance: .; CDR3nt: TGTGCCAGTAATAAACAGGGGGCTGTCACTGAAGCTTTCTTT; CDR3aa: CASNKQGAVTEAFF
v_gene: TRBV7-3; j_gene: TRBJ2-2; d_gene: .; abundance: once; CDR3nt: TGTGCCAGCAGCCCTAAAGAGGGTTCGAACACCGGGGAGCTGTTTTTT; CDR3aa: CASSPKEGSNTGELFF
v_gene: TRBV4-3; j_gene: TRBJ1-1; d_gene: .; abundance: .; CDR3nt: TGCGCCAGCAGCCAAGGTACAGGGATCATGAACACTGAAGCTTTCTTT; CDR3aa: CASSQGTGIMNTEAFF
v_gene: TRBV28; j_gene: TRBJ1-1; d_gene: .; abundance: few; CDR3nt: TGTGCCAGCAGTTACCTGGGGGGGGGCGCTTTCTTT; CDR3aa: CASSYLGGGAFF